This TCR beta chain was obtained from a study of blood T cells in healthy people across ages. This clonotype was counted at least ten times. The second PCR ran roughly 7 to 12 cycles with a sample-barcoded 5' primer and J-beta primers. Individual samples furnished no less than 2.5 million CDR3-containing paired-end reads apiece. Each CDR3 protein is one row after TCRdb ran MiXCR on the 5' RACE reads. The table has 850,000 to 1,300,000 distinct CDR3 sequences, less than 50% seen once. Per sample, at least 6 micrograms of total RNA were extracted. V was clipped by 0 bases and J by 3 bases, with 10 bases between them. The CDR3 length is 14 residues. Germline values: CDR1 SGDLS, CDR2 YYNGEE.

The material sequenced was blood. The chain joins TRBV9 to TRBJ2-7, with D perhaps TRBD2 (6 bases). The sequence was collected from a woman aged 60-70 years in good health. The CDR3 spells CASSVGYGSYEQYF. Here the CDR3 DNA reads TGTGCCAGCAGCGTAGGCTACGGGAGCTACGAGCAGTACTTC.